This TCR beta chain was sequenced for a study of blood T cell repertoires in COVID-19 (dated by TCRdb to 2020 to 2022). A note on the overall study: Samples covering the acute and convalescent phases of COVID-19 were provided by collaborators in the United States, Italy and Spain. The samples were drawn from the first 160 participants of the ongoing ImmuneRACE study and from 950 to 1,500 subjects provided by 6 global collaborators. HLA class I and class II types, where available, came from metadata supplied by the sample provider rather than from assay-based typing. The prospective study material was composed of cDNA or gDNA derived from T cells, B-cell-depleted T cells, or PBMCs. Deeply sampled blood TCRbeta repertoires from subjects exposed to, actively infected with, or recovered from COVID-19 were included in the dataset. Nearly every sample came with metadata listing a de-identified subject ID, COVID-19 status, age in years and sex. The repertoires were released in a freely available public database intended as a resource for research on the immune response to SARS-CoV-2. What the work shows at the level of the full study, not this receptor alone: The amount of clinical and demographic metadata varied by source and participant and was provided uncurated.

The CDR3 covers 15 residues, taking in both the cysteine and the phenylalanine. The CDR3 DNA has 45 bases and is translated from base 1. CDR1 and CDR2 are read off the germline V gene (reference sequence) as LGHDT and YNNKEL. The germline V and J ends show losses of 1 base and 8 bases respectively, and no gene match explains 5 bases of the junction. The collaborating institutions used their own protocols to collect whole blood in K2EDTA tubes. For TCRbeta analysis, collaborators shipped samples in one of three forms: frozen whole blood, isolated PBMCs, or DNA extracted from either of those sample types. Turning to this clone: The antigen it recognizes is unknown. Base qualities are missing; no much larger clone stands one base away.

TCRbeta CDR3 regions were amplified from genomic DNA using the immunoSEQ Assay, a bias-controlled multiplex PCR. The study's processing was this. The number of nucleated cells in each sample was estimated by amplification of reference gene primers within the assay. To quantify the absolute abundance of each unique TCRbeta CDR3 rearrangement, sequence reads were collapsed and filtered. For each sample, productive Simpson clonality was calculated by taking the square root of Simpson's diversity index across productive rearrangements. This is the immuneACCESS table as TCRdb keeps it, with only in-frame sequences that have V and J called. A part of the clones is gone; compared with another copy, unresolved V genes explain less than half, and the rest is unexplained. V, J and clone size derive from that table, while D and trimming were established from the DNA sequence. This sample holds roughly 200,000 clones; roughly 78% were observed only once. The ten biggest clones cover under 3.5% of the sample.

The sequencing sample was made of peripheral blood. The V and J segments used are TRBV3-1 (or the pseudogene TRBV3-2) and TRBJ1-6; TRBD1 lines up with 7 middle nucleotides. The clonotype was recovered from a woman of 80 years or more with active or convalescent COVID-19. Here is the DNA: TGTGCCAGCAGCCAAGCGACAGGGTTGGATTCACCCCTCCACTTT. Translated, it reads CASSQATGLDSPLHF.